This T cell receptor beta chain comes out of a study of OX40 agonist ivuxolimab in advanced cancers. The wider study: Treatment received earlier with anti-PD-1, anti-PD-L1 or anti-CTLA-4 agents was allowed, and more than 35% had some.

The CDR3 has 14 residues. Germline CDR1 is KGHSH and CDR2 is LQKENI. Trimming cost V 1 base and J 5 bases, with 11 bases left between them. In the case of this clone: What it recognizes is unknown.

Generated by immunoSEQ multiplex PCR, the TCRdb table keeps only in-frame clones and is missing some. The profile covers 58,000 or so clones, with over 65% appearing a single time and 3.1% taken by the ten largest. General study points: The work left the antigen specificity of expanded peripheral T cells undetermined. On average, CD8+ T cells showed a greater number of expanded clones than CD4+. CD4+ and CD8+ blood T cells expanded clonally by week 6 at 0.1 to 3.0 mg/kg.

V usage is TRBV18 and J usage is TRBJ1-1; D is uncertain. The sequence derives from an adult with an advanced solid tumor such as melanoma, head and neck, liver or kidney cancer. Sequencing used CD4+ or CD8+ T cells sorted from blood, obtained in a trial of the OX40 agonist ivuxolimab. The CDR3 loop reads CASSPHLLGTEAFF. The CDR3, as DNA: TGTGCCAGCTCACCACACCTTTTGGGGACTGAAGCTTTCTTT.